Listed here are 3 T cell receptor beta chains from one sample, sequenced in a study of brain T cells in children with intractable seizures. The sequenced cases were selected for having the highest brain T cell transcript signatures. Libraries were prepared by immunoSEQ multiplex PCR; TCRdb keeps only in-frame clonotypes and omits some of them. The sample holds 7,500 to 10,000 clones, 65% to 70% seen once. The source was resected brain tissue, collected at surgery. The receptors come from a girl aged 2-9 years with tuberous sclerosis and intractable seizures.

This chain connects TRBV6-4 to TRBJ2-1; 11 bases match TRBD1. The CDR3 spans 16 residues. The trim removed 8 bases at V and 4 bases at J, leaving 10 bases unmatched. Looked up from germline, CDR1 is MRHNA and CDR2 is SNTAGT. The CDR3 loop is CASFRRGTGGYNEQFF. CDR3 in DNA: TGTGCCAGCTTTAGGAGGGGGACAGGGGGTTACAATGAGCAGTTCTTC.

The gene calls are TRBV5-1 and TRBJ2-3; 14 bases fit TRBD2. This CDR3 comprises 16 residues. The junction had 4 bases not matched to a gene; V was cut back by 2 bases and J by 5 bases. Germline V gene lookup returns CDR1 SGHRS and CDR2 YFSETQ. CDR3 amino acids: CASSFGTSGGIDTQYF. Here the CDR3 DNA reads TGCGCCAGCAGCTTTGGGACTAGCGGGGGAATAGATACGCAGTATTTT.

This clone is labeled as medium-sized. V gene TRBV27 combines with J gene TRBJ2-3; D gene uncertain. Germline V CDR1 and CDR2: MNHEY, SMNVEV (reference sequence). The CDR3 is made up of 15 amino acids. The germline V and J ends were trimmed by 3 bases and 3 bases, with 13 bases remaining between them. The CDR3, as DNA: TGTGCCAGCAGTTTCGGTGGCAGGTCAACAGATACGCAGTATTTT. It is translated as CASSFGGRSTDTQYF.